This is a list of T cell receptor beta chains from one sample in a study of T-cell reconstitution after alpha-beta-depleted transplantation in children. TCRdb used MiXCR to reprocess the PCR reads, holding one entry per CDR3 protein. The table lists 300,000 to 400,000 distinct CDR3 sequences, approximately 23% of them singletons. This material consisted of PBMCs, mostly from graft donor cells, taken 180 days after TCRalphabeta/CD19-depleted stem cell transplant. The receptor set was obtained from a male patient between 10 and 17 years old who had a stem cell transplant for acute lymphoblastic leukemia, so the T cells may come from the graft donor. The CDR3 runs from the conserved cysteine through the conserved F or W. Each record gives: J gene, V gene, clone size, D gene, CDR3 length, CDR3 protein, CDR3 DNA. The D gene is left open where the match is weak. Clone size appears in some rows only: once, few, many, or a class for an expanded clone.

j_call: TRBJ2-7; v_call: TRBV15; clone_size: NA; d_call: NA; cdr3_length: 14; cdr3_aa: CATSRTSGGYEQYF; cdr3_nt: TGTGCCACCAGCAGAACGTCTGGAGGGTACGAGCAGTACTTC
j_call: TRBJ1-3; v_call: TRBV12-3/TRBV12-4; clone_size: many; d_call: TRBD1; cdr3_length: 15; cdr3_aa: CASRLTGAPGNTIYF; cdr3_nt: TGTGCCAGCAGGCTAACAGGGGCCCCCGGAAACACCATATATTTT
j_call: TRBJ1-5; v_call: TRBV7-8; clone_size: NA; d_call: NA; cdr3_length: 16; cdr3_aa: CASSLFGQTGSQPQHF; cdr3_nt: TGTGCCAGCAGCTTATTCGGCCAGACGGGAAGCCAGCCCCAGCATTTT
j_call: TRBJ2-3; v_call: TRBV24-1; clone_size: few; d_call: NA; cdr3_length: 14; cdr3_aa: CATSDWGRVPAWYF; cdr3_nt: TGTGCCACCAGTGATTGGGGGCGGGTCCCGGCGTGGTATTTT
j_call: TRBJ2-3; v_call: TRBV9; clone_size: few; d_call: TRBD2; cdr3_length: 16; cdr3_aa: CASSGPTSGRLNTQYF; cdr3_nt: TGTGCCAGCAGCGGTCCTACTAGCGGGAGGCTGAATACGCAGTATTTT
j_call: TRBJ2-3; v_call: TRBV29-1; clone_size: NA; d_call: TRBD2; cdr3_length: 18; cdr3_aa: CSVDKLAGVWGRTDTQYF; cdr3_nt: TGCAGCGTTGATAAACTAGCGGGAGTTTGGGGACGCACAGATACGCAGTATTTT
j_call: TRBJ1-3; v_call: TRBV7-9; clone_size: NA; d_call: TRBD1; cdr3_length: 15; cdr3_aa: CASSLGTGVGNTIYF; cdr3_nt: TGTGCCAGCAGCTTAGGGACAGGGGTCGGAAACACCATATATTTT
j_call: TRBJ2-2; v_call: TRBV10-1; clone_size: few; d_call: TRBD2; cdr3_length: 16; cdr3_aa: CASSAGLAGAAGELFF; cdr3_nt: TGCGCCAGCAGTGCCGGACTAGCGGGAGCGGCCGGGGAGCTGTTTTTT
j_call: TRBJ2-7; v_call: TRBV12-5; clone_size: few; d_call: TRBD2; cdr3_length: 17; cdr3_aa: CASGPQAGAQRSYEQYF; cdr3_nt: TGTGCTAGTGGTCCTCAAGCGGGAGCGCAACGTTCCTACGAGCAGTACTTC
j_call: TRBJ1-1; v_call: TRBV20-1; clone_size: few; d_call: NA; cdr3_length: 15; cdr3_aa: CSARAGTSRNTEAFF; cdr3_nt: TGCAGTGCTAGAGCGGGCACCTCACGGAACACTGAAGCTTTCTTT
j_call: TRBJ2-2; v_call: TRBV2; clone_size: NA; d_call: TRBD1; cdr3_length: 16; cdr3_aa: CASSEAGTGGSGELFF; cdr3_nt: TGTGCCAGCAGTGAAGCAGGGACAGGAGGGAGCGGGGAGCTGTTTTTT
j_call: TRBJ2-7; v_call: TRBV12-3/TRBV12-4; clone_size: NA; d_call: TRBD2; cdr3_length: 15; cdr3_aa: CASRSSGRNSYEQYF; cdr3_nt: TGTGCCAGCAGGTCTAGCGGGAGAAACTCCTACGAGCAGTACTTC
j_call: TRBJ2-1; v_call: TRBV10-3; clone_size: NA; d_call: NA; cdr3_length: 15; cdr3_aa: CATLVRDFLTNEQFF; cdr3_nt: TGTGCCACCCTGGTGAGGGACTTTCTCACCAATGAGCAGTTCTTC
j_call: TRBJ1-4; v_call: TRBV2; clone_size: NA; d_call: NA; cdr3_length: 18; cdr3_aa: CASSPGRAGTTGNEKLFF; cdr3_nt: TGTGCCAGCAGCCCCGGTAGGGCAGGGACCACCGGTAATGAAAAACTGTTTTTT
j_call: TRBJ2-7; v_call: TRBV11-1; clone_size: few; d_call: TRBD1; cdr3_length: 14; cdr3_aa: CASSRDRSYYEQYF; cdr3_nt: TGTGCCAGCAGCCGGGACAGGAGCTACTACGAGCAGTACTTC
j_call: TRBJ1-2; v_call: TRBV25-1; clone_size: NA; d_call: NA; cdr3_length: 19; cdr3_aa: CASSEFLGGAQVPLEGYTF; cdr3_nt: TGTGCCAGCAGTGAATTCCTCGGCGGGGCTCAGGTCCCCTTGGAGGGCTACACCTTC
j_call: TRBJ2-1; v_call: TRBV4-1; clone_size: once; d_call: TRBD2; cdr3_length: 15; cdr3_aa: CASSQGLAVKGEQFF; cdr3_nt: TGCGCCAGCAGCCAAGGGCTAGCGGTAAAGGGTGAGCAGTTCTTC
j_call: TRBJ1-2; v_call: TRBV7-6; clone_size: few; d_call: NA; cdr3_length: 14; cdr3_aa: CASSSYRGSYGYTF; cdr3_nt: TGTGCCAGCAGCTCCTACCGGGGGTCCTATGGCTACACCTTC
j_call: TRBJ2-7; v_call: TRBV3-1; clone_size: NA; d_call: TRBD1; cdr3_length: 16; cdr3_aa: CASSQDRSLSTHEQYF; cdr3_nt: TGTGCCAGCAGCCAGGACAGGTCACTATCTACGCACGAGCAGTACTTC
j_call: TRBJ1-1; v_call: TRBV12-3/TRBV12-4; clone_size: NA; d_call: TRBD1; cdr3_length: 17; cdr3_aa: CASSLAHPGTGGPEAFF; cdr3_nt: TGTGCCAGCAGTTTAGCTCACCCCGGGACAGGGGGCCCTGAAGCTTTCTTT
j_call: TRBJ1-1; v_call: TRBV6-2/TRBV6-3; clone_size: NA; d_call: NA; cdr3_length: 13; cdr3_aa: CATGGVMNTEAFF; cdr3_nt: TGTGCCACCGGCGGGGTCATGAACACTGAAGCTTTCTTT
j_call: TRBJ2-7; v_call: TRBV29-1; clone_size: NA; d_call: NA; cdr3_length: 12; cdr3_aa: CSPYHGKDEQYF; cdr3_nt: TGCAGCCCATACCATGGGAAGGACGAGCAGTACTTC
j_call: TRBJ1-1; v_call: TRBV3-1; clone_size: few; d_call: TRBD1; cdr3_length: 14; cdr3_aa: CASSFYDRGTEAFF; cdr3_nt: TGTGCCAGCAGCTTCTATGACAGGGGGACTGAAGCTTTCTTT
j_call: TRBJ2-3; v_call: TRBV7-2; clone_size: few; d_call: NA; cdr3_length: 16; cdr3_aa: CASSLGVGYSTDTQYF; cdr3_nt: TGTGCCAGCAGCTTAGGTGTAGGGTATAGCACAGATACGCAGTATTTT
j_call: TRBJ2-3; v_call: TRBV7-3; clone_size: NA; d_call: NA; cdr3_length: 14; cdr3_aa: CASSTGLRTDTQYF; cdr3_nt: TGTGCCAGCAGCACGGGACTCCGCACAGATACGCAGTATTTT
j_call: TRBJ2-5; v_call: TRBV6-1; clone_size: NA; d_call: NA; cdr3_length: 15; cdr3_aa: CASQLLWGVLETQYF; cdr3_nt: TGTGCCAGCCAACTATTGTGGGGAGTCCTAGAGACCCAGTACTTC
j_call: TRBJ2-7; v_call: TRBV7-9; clone_size: few; d_call: TRBD1; cdr3_length: 15; cdr3_aa: CASSHPGQGHYEQYF; cdr3_nt: TGTGCCAGCAGCCACCCCGGACAGGGCCACTACGAGCAGTACTTC
j_call: TRBJ2-3; v_call: TRBV12-3/TRBV12-4; clone_size: many; d_call: NA; cdr3_length: 14; cdr3_aa: CASSFGGSGDTQYF; cdr3_nt: TGTGCCAGCAGTTTTGGGGGGAGCGGAGATACGCAGTATTTT
j_call: TRBJ2-3; v_call: TRBV20-1; clone_size: few; d_call: NA; cdr3_length: 15; cdr3_aa: CSARDSGDGADTQYF; cdr3_nt: TGCAGTGCCCGTGATTCCGGGGACGGGGCAGATACGCAGTATTTT
j_call: TRBJ2-2; v_call: TRBV6-1; clone_size: NA; d_call: TRBD2; cdr3_length: 18; cdr3_aa: CASGLAGLAGGNTGELFF; cdr3_nt: TGTGCCAGCGGGTTGGCGGGACTAGCGGGAGGGAACACCGGGGAGCTGTTTTTT
j_call: TRBJ2-5; v_call: TRBV5-4; clone_size: NA; d_call: NA; cdr3_length: 13; cdr3_aa: CASSFIGGETQYF; cdr3_nt: TGTGCCAGCAGCTTTATAGGGGGAGAGACCCAGTACTTC
j_call: TRBJ2-1; v_call: TRBV20-1; clone_size: NA; d_call: TRBD2; cdr3_length: 16; cdr3_aa: CCARDTAGGRGNEQFF; cdr3_nt: TGCTGTGCTAGAGACACCGCAGGCGGGAGAGGCAATGAGCAGTTCTTC
j_call: TRBJ2-7; v_call: TRBV29-1; clone_size: few; d_call: TRBD2; cdr3_length: 15; cdr3_aa: CSATGGLAVSYEQYF; cdr3_nt: TGCAGCGCTACGGGGGGGCTAGCGGTATCCTACGAGCAGTACTTC
j_call: TRBJ1-2; v_call: TRBV7-3; clone_size: few; d_call: NA; cdr3_length: 13; cdr3_aa: CASRPGPNYGYTF; cdr3_nt: TGTGCCAGCAGACCAGGACCTAACTATGGCTACACCTTC
j_call: TRBJ1-5; v_call: TRBV5-1; clone_size: NA; d_call: NA; cdr3_length: 12; cdr3_aa: CASRKWADTQHF; cdr3_nt: TGCGCCAGCAGAAAGTGGGCAGATACGCAGCATTTT
j_call: TRBJ2-7; v_call: TRBV6-6; clone_size: NA; d_call: NA; cdr3_length: 13; cdr3_aa: CASWGGETHEQYF; cdr3_nt: TGTGCCAGCTGGGGCGGGGAGACACACGAGCAGTACTTC
j_call: TRBJ2-7; v_call: TRBV5-6; clone_size: few; d_call: NA; cdr3_length: 12; cdr3_aa: CASTRGFYEQYF; cdr3_nt: TGTGCCAGCACCAGAGGGTTTTACGAGCAGTACTTC
j_call: TRBJ2-3; v_call: TRBV20-1; clone_size: NA; d_call: TRBD2; cdr3_length: 17; cdr3_aa: CSAMSSWGLADTDTQYF; cdr3_nt: TGCAGTGCTATGTCGAGTTGGGGACTAGCGGACACAGATACGCAGTATTTT
j_call: TRBJ1-6; v_call: TRBV7-3; clone_size: NA; d_call: TRBD1; cdr3_length: 15; cdr3_aa: CASSLQGAWDSPLHF; cdr3_nt: TGTGCCAGCAGCTTACAGGGGGCGTGGGATTCACCCCTCCACTTT
j_call: TRBJ1-2; v_call: TRBV24-1; clone_size: NA; d_call: NA; cdr3_length: 14; cdr3_aa: CATSDRQVYYGYTF; cdr3_nt: TGTGCCACCAGTGATCGACAGGTCTACTATGGCTACACCTTC
j_call: TRBJ2-1; v_call: TRBV2; clone_size: NA; d_call: TRBD2; cdr3_length: 13; cdr3_aa: CASRETLAALFFF; cdr3_nt: TGTGCCAGCAGAGAAACCCTAGCGGCCCTTTTTTTCTTC
j_call: TRBJ2-1; v_call: TRBV11-2; clone_size: NA; d_call: TRBD2; cdr3_length: 15; cdr3_aa: CASSLAGTSLNEQFF; cdr3_nt: TGTGCCAGCAGCTTAGCCGGGACTAGCCTCAATGAGCAGTTCTTC
j_call: TRBJ2-7; v_call: TRBV18; clone_size: NA; d_call: TRBD2; cdr3_length: 15; cdr3_aa: CASSFLAGALYEQYF; cdr3_nt: TGTGCCAGCTCGTTCCTAGCGGGAGCGCTCTACGAGCAGTACTTC
j_call: TRBJ2-1; v_call: TRBV11-1; clone_size: few; d_call: TRBD1; cdr3_length: 19; cdr3_aa: CASSSPGQGARGAYNEQFF; cdr3_nt: TGTGCCAGCAGCTCCCCGGGACAGGGTGCCCGAGGAGCCTACAATGAGCAGTTCTTC